The TCR beta chain under discussion was sequenced for a study of PD-1 blockade in classical Hodgkin lymphoma. Broader study findings: Reports described newly diagnosed patients as having lower baseline TCR diversity than healthy donors. Baseline diversity in complete responders resembled that of newly diagnosed patients. Later analyses included only patients treated at least 1 year post-ASCT.

Relapses following autologous stem cell transplantation were seen in all patients, with brentuximab vedotin exposure varying. Germline CDR1 is SGHRS and CDR2 is YFSETQ. CDR3 size: 16 residues. The trim removed 1 base at V and 7 bases at J, leaving 8 bases unmatched. As for this clone: Its target is not known.

The protocol was immunoSEQ multiplex PCR, while the TCRdb copy is restricted to in-frame clones and leaves out a portion. The sample has approximately 60,000 clones, about nine tenths seen once. Sequencing was performed on peripheral blood mononuclear cells (PBMCs), taken at baseline. The chain carries TRBV5-1 and TRBJ1-4; 9 nucleotides align to TRBD1. This receptor was obtained from a human donor with classical Hodgkin lymphoma. The DNA for the CDR3 is TGCGCCAGCAGCTTGCCGACAGGGGGAGAGGGTGAAAAACTGTTTTTT. It yields the protein CASSLPTGGEGEKLFF. Drawing the rest from reference TRBV5-1 and TRBJ1-4, the complete variable domain is KAGVTQTPRYLIKTRGQQVTLSCSPISGHRSVSWYQQTPGQGLQFLFEYFSETQRNKGNFPGRFSGRQFSNSRSEMNVSTLELGDSALYLCASSLPTGGEGEKLFFGSGTQLSVL.